The clone carrying this T cell receptor (beta chain) has just a few counts. Its antigen is undetermined. CDR3 size: 15 residues. The germline gives CDR1 DFQATT, CDR2 SNEGSKA (reference sequence). After removal of 0 bases from V and 1 base from J, the junction contained 3 bases not matched to a gene. The data were taken from a study of post-analysis software for immune sequencing data. Unique molecular identifiers were carried by the TCR beta cDNA libraries. TCRdb recomputed calls from the PCR reads with MiXCR, one row per CDR3 protein. This table holds roughly 800,000 distinct CDR3 sequences, around 27% found once. Study-level points and caveats: F measure grouped same-batch samples tightly together. Comparison of patients with controls showed about 5 TRBV segments more frequent in patients, TRBV5-6, TRBV5-1 and TRBV20-1 among them.

The rearrangement links TRBV20-1 to TRBJ2-3, with 8 positions matching TRBD2. This clonotype was obtained from a girl aged 10-17 years with multiple sclerosis. The material sequenced was blood. This chain's CDR3 is CSAREHSGGTDTQYF. The CDR3 DNA reads as TGCAGTGCTAGAGAACATAGCGGGGGCACAGATACGCAGTATTTT.